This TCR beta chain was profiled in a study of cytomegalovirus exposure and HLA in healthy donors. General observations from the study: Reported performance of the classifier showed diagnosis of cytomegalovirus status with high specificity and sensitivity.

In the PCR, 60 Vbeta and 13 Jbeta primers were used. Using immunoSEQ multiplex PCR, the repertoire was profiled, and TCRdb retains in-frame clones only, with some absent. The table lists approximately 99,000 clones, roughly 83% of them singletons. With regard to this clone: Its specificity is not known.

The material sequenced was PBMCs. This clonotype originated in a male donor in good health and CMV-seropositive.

Written as DNA, the CDR3 is TGCGCCAGCAGCCAAGATATTCAGGGGAACTATGGCTACACCTTC. Protein: CASSQDIQGNYGYTF. The V gene is TRBV4-1, the J gene TRBJ1-2; tentative D call: TRBD1 (6 bases). With 0 bases removed from V and 2 bases from J, the gap between germline ends came to 10 bases. This CDR3 spans 15 amino acids. Germline lookup yields CDR1 MGHRA and CDR2 YSYEKL.